The clone carrying this T cell receptor (beta chain) was observed at least ten times. Its antigen is currently unknown. V lost 6 bases and J lost 0, with 3 bases in between. In germline, CDR1 is MNHEY, CDR2 SVGEGT. CDR3 length: 12 amino acids. This sample is drawn from a study of identical twins. Study-wide results and caveats: A partial confounding effect on zero-insertion analyses could come from invariant MAIT and iNKT cells.

MiXCR, applied by TCRdb to the 5' RACE reads, yields one record per CDR3 protein. The repertoire has under 900,000 distinct CDR3 sequences, about 20% of them found once; the top ten carry less than 15%. The data also belong to a second study, concerning T cells expressing NK-cell markers.

The material sequenced was PBMCs. The source is a woman in her late teens or twenties in good health. The chain has TRBV6-2 or TRBV6-3 and TRBJ1-5; no reliable D call. CDR3 bases: TGTGCCAGCAGGGATAGCAATCAGCCCCAGCATTTT. Protein sequence: CASRDSNQPQHF.